Listed here is a single TCR beta chain. The antigen is undetermined. This sample is part of a study of vaccination and CD4 T cells after COVID-19. Study as a whole: A few convalescent patients gave samples at day 14 and days 161 to 241 post-vaccination. Overlapping peptides of the spike proteins of SARS-CoV-2, HCoV-NL63, HCoV-OC43 and HCoV-229E were used for cell stimulation. The study, taken as a whole, reports: Median SARS-CoV-2-reactive clonotype numbers rose nonsignificantly, about 20 to 40. Spike mono-reactivity held for 304 of 307 vaccine-specific clones in convalescent patients.

Time point noted: late sampling 161 to 241 days after vaccination in three convalescent patients. Described treatment: approximately 11-day PBMC culture with coronavirus spike peptide pools or control peptides (ViraFEST assay). This CDR3 spans 16 amino acids. From germline, CDR1 is LNHDA and CDR2 SQIVND (reference sequence). V dropped 5 bases and J dropped 4; count of bases not matched to a gene: 13. Sequencing of cultured CD4+ T cell DNA used the Oncomine TCR Beta short-read assay. TCRdb passed the PCR reads through MiXCR, listing each CDR3 protein once. The sample records about 21,000 distinct CDR3 sequences, 42% being singletons.

The specimen comprised CD4+ T cells from blood, cultured in vitro, sampled about 7 months after SARS-CoV-2 vaccination. The clonotype originates from a human donor who had recovered from COVID-19. This chain links TRBV19 with TRBJ1-1; 7 nucleotides match TRBD1. CDR3 sequence reads: CASSVTGVGVSTEAFF. In nucleotides, the CDR3 is TGTGCCAGTAGTGTAACAGGGGTTGGGGTAAGCACTGAAGCTTTCTTT.